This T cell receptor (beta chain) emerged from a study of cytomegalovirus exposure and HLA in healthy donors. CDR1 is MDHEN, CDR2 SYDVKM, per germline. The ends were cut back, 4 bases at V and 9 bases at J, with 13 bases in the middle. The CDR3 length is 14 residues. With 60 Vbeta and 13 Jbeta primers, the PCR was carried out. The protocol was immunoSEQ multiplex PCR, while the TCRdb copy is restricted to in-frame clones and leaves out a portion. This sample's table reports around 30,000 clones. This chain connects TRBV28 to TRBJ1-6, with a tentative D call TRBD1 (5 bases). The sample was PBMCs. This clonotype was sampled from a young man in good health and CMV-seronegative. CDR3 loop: CASSSPQGFSPLHF. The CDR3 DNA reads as TGTGCCAGCAGTTCCCCGCAGGGTTTTTCACCCCTCCACTTT.